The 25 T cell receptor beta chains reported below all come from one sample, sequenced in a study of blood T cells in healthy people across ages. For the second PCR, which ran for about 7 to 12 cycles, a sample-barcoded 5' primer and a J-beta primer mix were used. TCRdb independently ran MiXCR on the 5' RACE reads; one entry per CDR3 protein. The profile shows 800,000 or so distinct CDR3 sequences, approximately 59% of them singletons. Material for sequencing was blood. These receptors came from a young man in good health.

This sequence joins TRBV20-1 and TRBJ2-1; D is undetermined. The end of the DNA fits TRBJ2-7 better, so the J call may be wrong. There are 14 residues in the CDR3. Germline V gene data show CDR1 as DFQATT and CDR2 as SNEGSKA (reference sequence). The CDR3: CSARWPLSYNEQYF. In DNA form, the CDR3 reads TGCAGTGCTAGATGGCCCCTCTCCTACAATGAGCAGTACTTC.

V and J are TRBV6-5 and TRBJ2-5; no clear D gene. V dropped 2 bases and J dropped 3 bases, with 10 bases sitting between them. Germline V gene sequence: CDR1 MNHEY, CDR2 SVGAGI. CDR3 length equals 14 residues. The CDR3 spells CASSYAGIEETQYF. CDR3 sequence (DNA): TGTGCCAGCAGTTACGCAGGCATCGAAGAGACCCAGTACTTC.

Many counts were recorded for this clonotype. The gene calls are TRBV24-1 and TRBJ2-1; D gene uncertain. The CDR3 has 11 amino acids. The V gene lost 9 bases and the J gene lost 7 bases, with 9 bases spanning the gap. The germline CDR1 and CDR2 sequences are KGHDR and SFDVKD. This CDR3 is CATSGGNEQFF. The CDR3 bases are TGTGCCACCTCGGGCGGAAATGAGCAGTTCTTC.

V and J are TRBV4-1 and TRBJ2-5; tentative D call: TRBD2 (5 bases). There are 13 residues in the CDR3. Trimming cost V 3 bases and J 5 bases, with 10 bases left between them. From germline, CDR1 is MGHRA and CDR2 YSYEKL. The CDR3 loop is CASSQAWRETQYF. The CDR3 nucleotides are TGCGCCAGCAGCCAGGCGTGGAGGGAGACCCAGTACTTC.

The CDR3 DNA reads as TGTGCCAGCAGCCCCGACGGGGTCGAGCAGTACTTC. It translates to CASSPDGVEQYF. The V and J genes are TRBV7-6 and TRBJ2-7, with a tentative D call TRBD2 (5 bases). The V end lost 5 bases, the J end lost 6 bases, and 11 bases lay between the germline ends. The CDR3 sequence is 12 residues long. Germline values: CDR1 SGHVS, CDR2 FNYEAQ.

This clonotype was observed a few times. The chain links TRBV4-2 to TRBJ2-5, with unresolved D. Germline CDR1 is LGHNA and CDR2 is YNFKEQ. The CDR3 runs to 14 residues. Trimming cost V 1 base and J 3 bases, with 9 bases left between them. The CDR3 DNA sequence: TGTGCCAGCAGCCAAGGACCCTTGGAAGAGACCCAGTACTTC. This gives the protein CASSQGPLEETQYF.

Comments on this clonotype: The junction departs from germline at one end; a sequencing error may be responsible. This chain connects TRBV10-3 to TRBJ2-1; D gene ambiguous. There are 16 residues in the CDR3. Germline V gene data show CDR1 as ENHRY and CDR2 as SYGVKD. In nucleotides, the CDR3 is TGTGCCATCAGTGAGTCGACGTCGACTCCCCACAATGTGCAGTTCTTC. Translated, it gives CAISESTSTPHNVQFF.

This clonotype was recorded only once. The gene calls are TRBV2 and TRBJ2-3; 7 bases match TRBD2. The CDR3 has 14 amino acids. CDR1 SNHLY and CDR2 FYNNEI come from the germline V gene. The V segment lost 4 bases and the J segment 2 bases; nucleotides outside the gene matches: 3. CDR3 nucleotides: TGTGCCAGCAGTGTCACTAGCGTCACAGATACGCAGTATTTT. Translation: CASSVTSVTDTQYF.

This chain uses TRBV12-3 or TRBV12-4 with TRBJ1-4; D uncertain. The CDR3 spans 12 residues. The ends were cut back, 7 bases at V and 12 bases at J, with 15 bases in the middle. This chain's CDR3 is CASKLGGLQLFF. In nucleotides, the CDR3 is TGTGCCAGCAAACTGGGCGGACTGCAACTGTTTTTT.

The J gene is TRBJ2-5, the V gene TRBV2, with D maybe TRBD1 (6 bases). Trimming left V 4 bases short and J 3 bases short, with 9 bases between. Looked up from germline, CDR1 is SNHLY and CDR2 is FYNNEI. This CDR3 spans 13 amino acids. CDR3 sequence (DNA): TGTGCCAGCAGTGGGGACAACAAAGAGACCCAGTACTTC. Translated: CASSGDNKETQYF.

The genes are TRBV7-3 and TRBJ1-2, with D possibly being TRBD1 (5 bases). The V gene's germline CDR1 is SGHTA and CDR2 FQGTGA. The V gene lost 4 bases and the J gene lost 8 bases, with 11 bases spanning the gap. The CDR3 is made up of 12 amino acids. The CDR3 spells CASSSGIGGYTF. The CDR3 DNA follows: TGTGCCAGCAGCTCAGGGATCGGGGGCTACACCTTC.

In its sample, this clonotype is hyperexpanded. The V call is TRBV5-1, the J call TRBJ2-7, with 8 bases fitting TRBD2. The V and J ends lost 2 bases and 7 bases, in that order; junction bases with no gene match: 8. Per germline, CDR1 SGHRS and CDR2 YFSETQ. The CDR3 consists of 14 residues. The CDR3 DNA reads TGCGCCAGCAGCTTAAGCGGGGGACTAGAAGAGCAGTACTTC. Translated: CASSLSGGLEEQYF.

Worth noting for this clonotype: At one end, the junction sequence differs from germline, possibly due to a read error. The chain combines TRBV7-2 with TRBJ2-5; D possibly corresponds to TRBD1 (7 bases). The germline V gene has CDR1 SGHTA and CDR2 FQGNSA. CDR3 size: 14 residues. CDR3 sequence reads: CASSVAAQGGSQYF. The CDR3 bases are TGTGCCAGCAGCGTAGCCGCCCAGGGGGGTTCTCAGTACTTC.

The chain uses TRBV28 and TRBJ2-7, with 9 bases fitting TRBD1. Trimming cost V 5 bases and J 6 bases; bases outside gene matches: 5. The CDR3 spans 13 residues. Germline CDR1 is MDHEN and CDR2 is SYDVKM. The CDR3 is CASSNTGGSEQYF. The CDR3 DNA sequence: TGTGCCAGCAGTAACACAGGGGGCTCCGAGCAGTACTTC.

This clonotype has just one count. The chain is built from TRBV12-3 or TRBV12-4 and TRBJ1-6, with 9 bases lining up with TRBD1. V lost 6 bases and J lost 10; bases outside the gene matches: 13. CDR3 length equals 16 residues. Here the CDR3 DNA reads TGTGCCAGCAGCCACCTCGACGGGACAGGGTACTCACCCCTCCACTTT. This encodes CASSHLDGTGYSPLHF.

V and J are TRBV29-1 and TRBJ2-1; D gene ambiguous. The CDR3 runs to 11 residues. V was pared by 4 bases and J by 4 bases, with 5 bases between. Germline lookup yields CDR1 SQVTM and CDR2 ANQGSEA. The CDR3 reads CSVAQYNEQFF. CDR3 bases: TGCAGCGTTGCTCAGTACAATGAGCAGTTCTTC.

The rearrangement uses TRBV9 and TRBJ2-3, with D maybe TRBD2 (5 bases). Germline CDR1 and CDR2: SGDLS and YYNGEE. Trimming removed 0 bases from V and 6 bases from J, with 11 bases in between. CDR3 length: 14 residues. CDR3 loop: CASSVEASRDTQYF. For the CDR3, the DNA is TGTGCCAGCAGCGTAGAAGCTAGCCGGGATACGCAGTATTTT.

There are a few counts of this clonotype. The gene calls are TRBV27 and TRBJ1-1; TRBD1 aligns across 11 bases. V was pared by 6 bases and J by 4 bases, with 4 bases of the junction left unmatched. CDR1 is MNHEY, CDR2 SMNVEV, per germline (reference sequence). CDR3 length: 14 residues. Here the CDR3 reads CASSRTGGFTEAFF. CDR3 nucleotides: TGTGCCAGCAGCCGGACAGGGGGCTTCACTGAAGCTTTCTTT.

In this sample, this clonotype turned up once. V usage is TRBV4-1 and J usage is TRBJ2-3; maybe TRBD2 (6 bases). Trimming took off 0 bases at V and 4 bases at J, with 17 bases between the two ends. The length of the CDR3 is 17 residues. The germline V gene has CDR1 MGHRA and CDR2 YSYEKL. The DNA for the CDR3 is TGCGCCAGCAGCCAAGAGTCTGCGGGACCATGGTCAGATACGCAGTATTTT. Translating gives CASSQESAGPWSDTQYF.

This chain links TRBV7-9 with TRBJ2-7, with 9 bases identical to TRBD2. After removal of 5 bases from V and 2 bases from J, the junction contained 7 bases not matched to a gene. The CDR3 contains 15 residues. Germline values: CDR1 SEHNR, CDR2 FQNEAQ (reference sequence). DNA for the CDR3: TGTGCCAGCAGCCATGGACTAGCGATACCCTACGAGCAGTACTTC. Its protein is CASSHGLAIPYEQYF. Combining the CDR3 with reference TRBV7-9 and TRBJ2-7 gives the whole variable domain DTGVSQNPRHKITKRGQNVTFRCDPISEHNRLYWYRQTLGQGPEFLTYFQNEAQLEKSRLLSDRFSAERPKGSFSTLEIQRTEQGDSAMYLCASSHGLAIPYEQYFGPGTRLTVT.

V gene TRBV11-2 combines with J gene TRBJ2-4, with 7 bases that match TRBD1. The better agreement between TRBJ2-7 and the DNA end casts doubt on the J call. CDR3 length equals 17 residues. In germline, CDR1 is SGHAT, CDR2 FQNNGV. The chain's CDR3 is CASSAGGSGGKMHEQYF. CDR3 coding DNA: TGTGCCAGCAGCGCAGGGGGTTCAGGAGGAAAAATGCACGAGCAGTACTTC.

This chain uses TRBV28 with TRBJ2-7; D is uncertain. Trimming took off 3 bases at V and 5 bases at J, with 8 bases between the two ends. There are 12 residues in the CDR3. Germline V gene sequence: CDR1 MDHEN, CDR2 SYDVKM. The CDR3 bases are TGTGCCAGCAGTTTTATTCTCCACGAGCAGTACTTC. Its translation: CASSFILHEQYF.

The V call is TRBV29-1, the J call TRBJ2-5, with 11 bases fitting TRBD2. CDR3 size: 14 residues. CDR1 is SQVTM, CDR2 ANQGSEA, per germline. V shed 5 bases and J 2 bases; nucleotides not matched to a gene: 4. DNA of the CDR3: TGCAGCGTTTCAAGACTAGCGGGGCAAGAGACCCAGTACTTC. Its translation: CSVSRLAGQETQYF.

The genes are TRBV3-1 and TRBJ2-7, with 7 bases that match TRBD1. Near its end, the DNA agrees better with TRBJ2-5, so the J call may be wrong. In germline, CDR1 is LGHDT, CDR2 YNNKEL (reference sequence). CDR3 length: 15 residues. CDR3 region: CASSQETGLEETQYF. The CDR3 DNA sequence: TGTGCCAGCAGCCAAGAGACAGGGTTAGAGGAGACCCAGTACTTC.

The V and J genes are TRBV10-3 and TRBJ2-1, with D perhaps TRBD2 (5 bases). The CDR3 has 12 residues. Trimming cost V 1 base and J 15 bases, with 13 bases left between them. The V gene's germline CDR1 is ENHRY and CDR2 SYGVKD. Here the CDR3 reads CAISEFPLEVFF. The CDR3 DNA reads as TGTGCCATCAGTGAGTTCCCCCTGGAGGTGTTCTTC.